The next 9 T cell receptor beta chains were all read from a single sample in a study of monozygotic twins with inflammatory bowel disease (dated by TCRdb to the late 2010s). The library relied on 5' RACE. Sequencing was carried out with an Illumina HiSeq 2500. TCRdb reprocessed the public reads and reports one entry per CDR3 protein sequence, without DNA. The sample's clone listing holds approximately 400,000 distinct CDR3 sequences. Around 2.4% of the sample belongs to the ten largest clones. Sequenced input: blood. These receptors were collected from a human donor with ulcerative colitis or Crohn's disease, or a healthy co-twin of an affected twin (not recorded which).

The J gene is TRBJ1-1, the V gene TRBV20-1. The CDR3 totals 14 residues. Germline CDR1 DFQATT, CDR2 SNEGSKA (reference sequence). The CDR3 reads CSAGGGQGRVEAFF.

J is TRBJ2-5 and V is TRBV5-1. Germline CDR1 is SGHRS and CDR2 is YFSETQ. This CDR3 is built from 12 residues. The CDR3 reads CASSAGEETQYF.

The chain uses TRBV10-3 and TRBJ1-1. The CDR3 length is 15 residues. The germline gives CDR1 ENHRY, CDR2 SYGVKD. This CDR3 reads CAISEREGSSTEAFF.

V usage is TRBV13 and J usage is TRBJ2-2. The CDR3 runs to 14 residues. Looked up from germline, CDR1 is PRHDT and CDR2 is FYEKMQ (reference sequence). CDR3 protein: CASSPRRSPGELFF.

This CDR3 reads CASSFYSGANVLTF. The chain joins TRBV5-6 to TRBJ2-6. Germline V CDR1 and CDR2: SGHDT, YYEEEE. The CDR3 is 14 amino acids.

The chain recombines TRBV7-9 with TRBJ1-3. Germline loops: CDR1 SEHNR, CDR2 FQNEAQ (reference sequence). CDR3 size: 13 residues. CDR3 protein: CASSLESGNTIYF.

V and J are TRBV7-3 and TRBJ2-1; absent DNA, TCRdb's TRBD2 call cannot be checked. CDR3 length equals 12 residues. Germline lookup yields CDR1 SGHTA and CDR2 FQGTGA. The CDR3 protein is CASSPSLGEQFF.

The chain employs TRBV7-2 and TRBJ2-5; the D gene TCRdb calls, TRBD1, cannot be checked with no DNA. The CDR3 totals 13 residues. Germline lookup yields CDR1 SGHTA and CDR2 FQGNSA. CDR3 protein: CASSLGPGGTQYF. The variable domain in full, with the rest retrieved from reference TRBV7-2 and TRBJ2-5, is GAGVSQSPSNKVTEKGKDVELRCDPISGHTALYWYRQSLGQGLEFLIYFQGNSAPDKSGLPSDRFSAERTGGSVSTLTIQRTQQEDSAVYLCASSLGPGGTQYFGPGTRLLVL.

This chain uses TRBV10-3 with TRBJ1-6; TCRdb's D call of TRBD1 is untestable without DNA. This CDR3 has 16 amino acids. Germline CDR1 ENHRY, CDR2 SYGVKD. The CDR3 spells CAISESRAGMTSPLHF.